These 11 T cell receptor beta chains were all obtained from the same sample, sequenced in a study of vaccination and CD4 T cells after COVID-19. These receptors are not linked to any known antigen. The Oncomine TCR Beta short-read assay was applied to DNA of cultured CD4+ T cells. TCRdb passed the PCR reads through MiXCR, listing each CDR3 protein once. The sample contains approximately 15,000 distinct CDR3 sequences, 40% to 60% of which appear only once. The treatment was: roughly ten-day PBMC culture with coronavirus spike peptide pools or control peptides (ViraFEST assay). The specimen comprised CD4+ T cells from blood, cultured in vitro, sampled before SARS-CoV-2 vaccination. These receptors were taken from a human donor who had recovered from COVID-19.

The rearrangement links TRBV6-2 or TRBV6-3 to TRBJ2-7, with D unclear. V was pared by 8 bases and J by 5 bases, with 13 bases between. Germline V lookup: CDR1 MNHEY, CDR2 SVGEGT. The CDR3 is 12 amino acids. This chain's CDR3 is CASEDPLDEQYF. The CDR3 DNA sequence: TGTGCCAGCGAAGATCCCCTGGACGAGCAGTACTTC.

V usage is TRBV10-3 and J usage is TRBJ1-2; D unresolved. Deletions cut 6 bases from V and 3 bases from J, with 11 bases between. From germline, CDR1 is ENHRY and CDR2 SYGVKD. This CDR3 has 13 amino acids. The CDR3 sequence is CAISDGLDYGYTF. The CDR3 DNA reads TGTGCCATCAGCGACGGACTGGACTATGGCTACACCTTC.

The CDR3 sequence: CASSRRQGGTDTQYF. CDR3 sequence (DNA): TGTGCCAGCAGCCGCCGACAGGGAGGGACAGATACGCAGTATTTT. This chain links TRBV5-4 with TRBJ2-3; the D call may be TRBD1 or TRBD2 (7 bases each). With 4 bases removed from V and 3 bases from J, the gap between germline ends came to 15 bases. The CDR3 contains 15 residues. CDR1 is SGHNT and CDR2 is YYREEE in the germline V gene (reference sequence).

This clonotype was seen a few times. The genes are TRBV2 and TRBJ1-2; D perhaps matches TRBD1 (6 bases). The germline CDR1 and CDR2 sequences are SNHLY and FYNNEI. V lost 6 bases, J lost 3 bases, and 14 bases lay in between. This CDR3 region has 14 residues. Written as DNA, the CDR3 is TGTGCCAGCAGCCGGGGGGGGCAGGACTATGGCTACACCTTC. It encodes CASSRGGQDYGYTF.

There are a few counts of this clonotype. The chain couples TRBV25-1 to TRBJ1-2; tentatively, D is TRBD1 (5 bases). In germline, CDR1 is MGHDK, CDR2 SYGVNS. The CDR3 runs to 13 residues. Trimming removed 7 bases from V and 7 bases from J, with 16 bases in between. In DNA form, the CDR3 reads TGTGCCAGCACCCAAGGGGCTGGAGGTGGCTACACCTTC. Its protein product is CASTQGAGGGYTF.

Concerning this clonotype itself: Mismatch with germline at one junction end may stem from a read error. The chain employs TRBV25-1 and TRBJ2-5; D is unclear. The CDR3 has 16 amino acids. Germline CDR1 is MGHDK and CDR2 is SYGVNS. CDR3 coding DNA: TGTGCCGGCAGTGAAAGGGCTCCGGGCCCGGTGGAGACCCAGTACTTC. It specifies CAGSERAPGPVETQYF.

This clonotype occurred a few times. V usage is TRBV12-3 or TRBV12-4 and J usage is TRBJ1-6, with TRBD1 matching 9 bases. The CDR3 is 14 amino acids. J gave up 5 bases and V 6 bases, and 2 bases lay outside the gene matches. The CDR3 nucleotides read TGTGCCAGCAGACGGACAGGGGATAATTCACCCCTCCACTTT. This translates into CASRRTGDNSPLHF.

The V gene is TRBV7-8, the J gene TRBJ1-5; TRBD1 matches 10 bases. After removal of 3 bases from V and 2 bases from J, the junction contained 1 base not matched to a gene. From germline, CDR1 is SGHVS and CDR2 FQNEAQ. The CDR3 contains 15 residues. The CDR3 reads CASSFGQGGNQPQHF. In nucleotides, the CDR3 is TGTGCCAGCAGCTTCGGACAGGGGGGCAATCAGCCCCAGCATTTT.

This clonotype was counted between two and nine times. The chain couples TRBV6-1 to TRBJ2-5, with 11 bases fitting TRBD1. With V trimmed by 6 bases and J by 3 bases, 6 bases remained unmatched. The CDR3 length is 15 residues. CDR1 and CDR2 from the germline V gene are MNHNS and SASEGT. CDR3 protein: CASRKPGQGEETQYF. The CDR3 bases are TGTGCCAGCAGGAAACCGGGACAGGGGGAAGAGACCCAGTACTTC.

The sample holds a few counts of this clonotype. The rearrangement joins TRBV20-1 to TRBJ2-3, with 7 bases that match TRBD2. The ends lost 3 bases at V and 3 bases at J; junction bases unmatched: 9. Looked up from germline, CDR1 is DFQATT and CDR2 is SNEGSKA (reference sequence). There are 15 residues in the CDR3. The DNA for the CDR3 is TGCAGTGCTAGCTTGGGGGGAGGGGCAACAGATACGCAGTATTTT. This gives the protein CSASLGGGATDTQYF.

DNA for the CDR3: TGTGCCAGCAGCCCAACCGGGGAGGGGAATACGCAGTATTTT. Its translation: CASSPTGEGNTQYF. V usage is TRBV3-1 and J usage is TRBJ2-3; 7 bases align to TRBD2. Per the germline V gene, CDR1 is LGHDT and CDR2 is YNNKEL (reference sequence). Unmatched junction bases numbered 8, after V lost 4 bases and J lost 7 bases. The CDR3 extends over 14 amino acids.